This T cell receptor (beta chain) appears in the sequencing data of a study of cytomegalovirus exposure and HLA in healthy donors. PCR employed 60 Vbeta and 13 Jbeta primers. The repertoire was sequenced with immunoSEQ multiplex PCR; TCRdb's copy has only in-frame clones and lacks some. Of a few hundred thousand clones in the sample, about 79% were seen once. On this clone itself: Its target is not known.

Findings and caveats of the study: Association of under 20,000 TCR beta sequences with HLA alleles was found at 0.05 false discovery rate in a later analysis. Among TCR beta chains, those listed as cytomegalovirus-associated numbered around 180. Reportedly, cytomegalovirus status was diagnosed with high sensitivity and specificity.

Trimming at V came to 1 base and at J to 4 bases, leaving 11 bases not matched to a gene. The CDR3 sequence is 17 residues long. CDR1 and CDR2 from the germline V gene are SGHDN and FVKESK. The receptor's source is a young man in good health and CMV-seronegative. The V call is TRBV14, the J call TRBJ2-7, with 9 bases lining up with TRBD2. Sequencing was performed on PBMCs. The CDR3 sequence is CASSQVLKTSGSYEQYF. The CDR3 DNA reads TGTGCCAGCAGCCAAGTCCTTAAGACTAGCGGTTCTTACGAGCAGTACTTC. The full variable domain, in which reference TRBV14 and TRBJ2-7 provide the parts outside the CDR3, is EAGVTQFPSHSVIEKGQTVTLRCDPISGHDNLYWYRRVMGKEIKFLLHFVKESKQDESGMPNNRFLAERTGGTYSTLKVQPAELEDSGVYFCASSQVLKTSGSYEQYFGPGTRLTVT.